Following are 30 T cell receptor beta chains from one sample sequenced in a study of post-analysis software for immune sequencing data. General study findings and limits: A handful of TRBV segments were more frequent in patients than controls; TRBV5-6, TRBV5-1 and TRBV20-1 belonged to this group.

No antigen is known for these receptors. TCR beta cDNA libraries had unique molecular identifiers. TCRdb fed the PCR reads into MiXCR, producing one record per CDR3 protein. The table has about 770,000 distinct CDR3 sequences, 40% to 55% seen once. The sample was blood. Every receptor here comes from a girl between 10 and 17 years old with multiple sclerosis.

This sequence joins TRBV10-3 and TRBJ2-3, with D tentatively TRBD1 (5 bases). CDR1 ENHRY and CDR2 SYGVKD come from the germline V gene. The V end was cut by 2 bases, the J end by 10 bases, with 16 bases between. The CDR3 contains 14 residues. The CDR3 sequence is CAISETQEGVAQYF. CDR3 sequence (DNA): TGTGCCATCAGTGAGACACAGGAAGGTGTCGCGCAGTATTTT.

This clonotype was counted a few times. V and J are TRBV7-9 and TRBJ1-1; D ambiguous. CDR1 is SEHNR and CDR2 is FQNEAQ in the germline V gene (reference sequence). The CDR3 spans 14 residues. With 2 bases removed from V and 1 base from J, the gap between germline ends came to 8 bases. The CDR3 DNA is TGTGCCAGCAGCTTACGGGAGGAGAACACTGAAGCTTTCTTT. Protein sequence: CASSLREENTEAFF.

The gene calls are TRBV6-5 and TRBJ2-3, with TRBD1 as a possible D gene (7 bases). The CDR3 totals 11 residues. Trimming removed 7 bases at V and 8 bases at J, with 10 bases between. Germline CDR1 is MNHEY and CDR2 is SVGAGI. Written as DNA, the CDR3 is TGTGCCAGCACCCAGGGGGGTACGCAGTATTTT. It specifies CASTQGGTQYF.

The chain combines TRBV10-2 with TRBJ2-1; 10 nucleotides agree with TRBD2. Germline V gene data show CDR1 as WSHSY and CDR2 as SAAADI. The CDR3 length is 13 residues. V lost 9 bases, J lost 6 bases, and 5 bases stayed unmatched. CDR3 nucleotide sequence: TGCGCCAGTGGGGTAGCGGGAGGCAATGAGCAGTTCTTC. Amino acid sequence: CASGVAGGNEQFF.

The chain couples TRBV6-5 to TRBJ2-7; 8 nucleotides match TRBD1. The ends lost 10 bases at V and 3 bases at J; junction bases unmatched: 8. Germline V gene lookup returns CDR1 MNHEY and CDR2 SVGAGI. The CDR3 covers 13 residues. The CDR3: CAKGRGPIYEQYF. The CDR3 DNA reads TGTGCCAAGGGCAGGGGGCCTATCTACGAGCAGTACTTC.

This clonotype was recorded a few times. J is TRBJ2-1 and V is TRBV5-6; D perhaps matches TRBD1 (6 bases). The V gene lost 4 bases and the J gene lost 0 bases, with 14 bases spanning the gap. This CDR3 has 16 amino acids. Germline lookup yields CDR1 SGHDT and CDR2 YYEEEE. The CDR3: CASSDLTGSSYNEQFF. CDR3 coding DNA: TGTGCCAGCAGCGACCTTACAGGGAGCTCCTACAATGAGCAGTTCTTC.

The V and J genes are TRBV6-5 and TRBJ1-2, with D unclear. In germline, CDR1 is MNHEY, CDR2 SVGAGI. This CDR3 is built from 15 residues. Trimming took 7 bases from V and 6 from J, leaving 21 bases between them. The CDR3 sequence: CASTSLGGVIDGYTF. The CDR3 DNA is TGTGCCAGCACCTCACTAGGCGGGGTCATCGATGGCTACACCTTC.

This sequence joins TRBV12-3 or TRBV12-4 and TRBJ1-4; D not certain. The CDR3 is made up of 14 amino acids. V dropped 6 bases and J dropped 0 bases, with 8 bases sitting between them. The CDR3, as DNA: TGTGCCAGCAGCGACGGTGCAACTAATGAAAAACTGTTTTTT. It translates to CASSDGATNEKLFF.

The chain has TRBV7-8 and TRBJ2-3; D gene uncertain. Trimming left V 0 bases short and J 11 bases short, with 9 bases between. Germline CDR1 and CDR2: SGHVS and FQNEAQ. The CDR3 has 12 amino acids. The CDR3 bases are TGTGCCAGCAGCTTAGCGCCCTTCGAGCAGTATTTT. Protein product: CASSLAPFEQYF.

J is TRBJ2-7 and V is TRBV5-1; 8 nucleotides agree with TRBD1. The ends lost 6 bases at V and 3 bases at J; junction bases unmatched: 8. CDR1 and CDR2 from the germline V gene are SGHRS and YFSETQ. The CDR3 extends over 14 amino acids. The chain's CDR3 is CASTGTGSHYEQYF. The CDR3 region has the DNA TGCGCCAGCACCGGGACAGGCTCACACTACGAGCAGTACTTC.

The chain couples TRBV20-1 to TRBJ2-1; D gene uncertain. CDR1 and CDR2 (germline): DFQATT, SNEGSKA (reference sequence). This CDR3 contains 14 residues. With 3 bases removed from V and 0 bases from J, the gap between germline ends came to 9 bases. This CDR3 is CSASDRVSYNEQFF. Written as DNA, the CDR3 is TGCAGTGCTAGTGATCGTGTCTCCTACAATGAGCAGTTCTTC.

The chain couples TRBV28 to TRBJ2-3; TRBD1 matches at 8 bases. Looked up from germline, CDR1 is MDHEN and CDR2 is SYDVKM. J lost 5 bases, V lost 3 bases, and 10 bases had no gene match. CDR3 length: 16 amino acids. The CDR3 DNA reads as TGTGCCAGCAGTTTTTCCACGGACAGGGCGGGAGATACGCAGTATTTT. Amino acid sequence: CASSFSTDRAGDTQYF. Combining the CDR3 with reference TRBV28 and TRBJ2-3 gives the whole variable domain DVKVTQSSRYLVKRTGEKVFLECVQDMDHENMFWYRQDPGLGLRLIYFSYDVKMKEKGDIPEGYSVSREKKERFSLILESASTNQTSMYLCASSFSTDRAGDTQYFGPGTRLTVL.

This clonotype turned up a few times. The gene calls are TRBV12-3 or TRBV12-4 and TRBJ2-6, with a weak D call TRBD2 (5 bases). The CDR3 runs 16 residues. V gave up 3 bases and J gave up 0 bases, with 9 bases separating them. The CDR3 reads CASSFSSGSGANVLTF. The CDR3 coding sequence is TGTGCCAGCAGTTTTTCCAGCGGCTCTGGGGCCAACGTCCTGACTTTC.

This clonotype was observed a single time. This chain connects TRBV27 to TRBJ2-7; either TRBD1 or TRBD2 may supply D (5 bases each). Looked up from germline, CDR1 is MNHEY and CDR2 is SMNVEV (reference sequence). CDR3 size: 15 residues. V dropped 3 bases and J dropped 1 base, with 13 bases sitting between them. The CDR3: CASSLTQGPSYEQYF. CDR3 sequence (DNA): TGTGCCAGCAGTTTGACGCAGGGACCTTCCTACGAGCAGTACTTC.

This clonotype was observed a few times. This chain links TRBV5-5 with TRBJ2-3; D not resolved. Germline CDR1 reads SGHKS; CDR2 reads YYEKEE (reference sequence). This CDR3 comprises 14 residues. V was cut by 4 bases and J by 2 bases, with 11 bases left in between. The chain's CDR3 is CASSPRLFTDTQYF. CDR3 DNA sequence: TGTGCCAGCAGCCCGAGGCTTTTCACAGATACGCAGTATTTT.

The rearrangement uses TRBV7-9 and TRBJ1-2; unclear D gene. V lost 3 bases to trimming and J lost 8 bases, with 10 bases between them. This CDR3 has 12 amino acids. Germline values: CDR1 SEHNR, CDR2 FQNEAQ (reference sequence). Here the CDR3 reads CASSFQLSGYTF. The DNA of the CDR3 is TGTGCCAGCAGCTTCCAACTTTCAGGCTACACCTTC.

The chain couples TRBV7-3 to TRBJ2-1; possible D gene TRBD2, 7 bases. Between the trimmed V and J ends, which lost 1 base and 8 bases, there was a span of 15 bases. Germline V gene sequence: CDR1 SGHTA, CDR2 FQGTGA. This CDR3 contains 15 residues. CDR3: CASSLSGGLLHEQFF. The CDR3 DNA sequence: TGTGCCAGCAGCTTAAGCGGGGGCCTCCTGCATGAGCAGTTCTTC.

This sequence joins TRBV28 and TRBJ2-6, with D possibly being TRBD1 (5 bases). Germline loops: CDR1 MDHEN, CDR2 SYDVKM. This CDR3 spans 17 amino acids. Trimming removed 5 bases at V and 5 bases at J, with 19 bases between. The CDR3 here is CASSPPWGRDRANVLTF. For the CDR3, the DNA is TGTGCCAGCAGTCCCCCCTGGGGCAGGGATAGGGCCAACGTCCTGACTTTC.

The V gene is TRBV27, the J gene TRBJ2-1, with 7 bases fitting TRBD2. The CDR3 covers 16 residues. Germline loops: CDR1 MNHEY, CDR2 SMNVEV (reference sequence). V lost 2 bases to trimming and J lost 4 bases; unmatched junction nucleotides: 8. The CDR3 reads CASSLGWLAAYNEQFF. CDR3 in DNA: TGTGCCAGCAGTTTAGGTTGGCTAGCGGCTTACAATGAGCAGTTCTTC.

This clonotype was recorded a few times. CDR3 in DNA: TGTGCCAGCAGTTCTCCGGGACTAGCGGGAGGCATCACAGATACGCAGTATTTT. Protein: CASSSPGLAGGITDTQYF. The chain is built from TRBV6-2 or TRBV6-3 and TRBJ2-3; 15 positions agree with TRBD2. This CDR3 contains 18 residues. Germline V CDR1 and CDR2: MNHEY, SVGEGT. J lost 2 bases, V lost 4 bases, and 7 bases had no gene match.

CDR3 residues: CASSPSGSFYEQYF. The CDR3 DNA sequence: TGTGCCAGCAGCCCAAGCGGGAGCTTCTACGAGCAGTACTTC. J is TRBJ2-7 and V is TRBV3-1, with 8 bases matching TRBD2. The CDR3 has 14 amino acids. V shed 4 bases, J shed 3 bases, and the junction held 5 bases outside the gene matches. Germline assignment: CDR1 LGHDT and CDR2 YNNKEL (reference sequence).

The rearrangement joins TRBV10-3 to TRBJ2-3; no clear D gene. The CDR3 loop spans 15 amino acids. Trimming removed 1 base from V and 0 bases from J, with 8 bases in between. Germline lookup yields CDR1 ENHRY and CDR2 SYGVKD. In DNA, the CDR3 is TGTGCCATCAGTGAGTATGACAAGAGCACAGATACGCAGTATTTT. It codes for CAISEYDKSTDTQYF.

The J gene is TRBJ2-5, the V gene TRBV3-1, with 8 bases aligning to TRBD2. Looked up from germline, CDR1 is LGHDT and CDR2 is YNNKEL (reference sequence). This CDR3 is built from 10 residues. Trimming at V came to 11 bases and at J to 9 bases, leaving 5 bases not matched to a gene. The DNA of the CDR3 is TGTGCCTCCGGGGGGGATTCCCAGTACTTC. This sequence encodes CASGGDSQYF.

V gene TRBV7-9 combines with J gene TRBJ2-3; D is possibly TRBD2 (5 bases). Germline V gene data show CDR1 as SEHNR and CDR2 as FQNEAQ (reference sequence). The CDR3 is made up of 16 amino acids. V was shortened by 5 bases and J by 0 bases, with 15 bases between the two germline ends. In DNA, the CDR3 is TGTGCCAGCAGCATACCACGGGGAACTAGCACAGATACGCAGTATTTT. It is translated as CASSIPRGTSTDTQYF.

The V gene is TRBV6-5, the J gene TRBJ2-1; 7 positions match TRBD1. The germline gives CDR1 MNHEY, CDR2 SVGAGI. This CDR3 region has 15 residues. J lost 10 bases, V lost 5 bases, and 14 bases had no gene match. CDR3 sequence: CASSRPWTGVQEQFF. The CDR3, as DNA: TGTGCCAGCAGTCGCCCTTGGACAGGAGTGCAGGAGCAGTTCTTC.

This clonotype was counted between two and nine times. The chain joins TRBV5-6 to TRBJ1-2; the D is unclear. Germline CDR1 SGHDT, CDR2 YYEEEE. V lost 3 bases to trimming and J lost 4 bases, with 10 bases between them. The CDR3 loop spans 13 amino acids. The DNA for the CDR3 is TGTGCCAGCAGCTACCACAAACCCTATGGCTACACCTTC. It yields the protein CASSYHKPYGYTF.

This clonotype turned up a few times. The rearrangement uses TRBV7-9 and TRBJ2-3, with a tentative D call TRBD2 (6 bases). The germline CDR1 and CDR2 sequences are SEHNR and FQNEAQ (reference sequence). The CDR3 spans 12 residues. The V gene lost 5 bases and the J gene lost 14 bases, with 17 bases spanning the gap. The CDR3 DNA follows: TGTGCCAGCAGCCCCCGACTAGTACGAGCGTATTTT. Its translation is CASSPRLVRAYF.

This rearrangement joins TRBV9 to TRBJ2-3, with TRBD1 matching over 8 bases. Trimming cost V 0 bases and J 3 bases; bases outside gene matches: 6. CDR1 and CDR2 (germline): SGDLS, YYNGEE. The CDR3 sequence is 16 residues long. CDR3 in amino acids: CASSVEAGGWTDTQYF. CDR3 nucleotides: TGTGCCAGCAGCGTAGAGGCAGGGGGCTGGACAGATACGCAGTATTTT.

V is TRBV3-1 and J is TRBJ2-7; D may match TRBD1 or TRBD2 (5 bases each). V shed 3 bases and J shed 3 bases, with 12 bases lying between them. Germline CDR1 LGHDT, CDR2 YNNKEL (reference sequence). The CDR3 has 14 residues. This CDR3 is CASSQGVPLYEQYF. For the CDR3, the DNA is TGTGCCAGCAGCCAGGGGGTCCCGCTCTACGAGCAGTACTTC.

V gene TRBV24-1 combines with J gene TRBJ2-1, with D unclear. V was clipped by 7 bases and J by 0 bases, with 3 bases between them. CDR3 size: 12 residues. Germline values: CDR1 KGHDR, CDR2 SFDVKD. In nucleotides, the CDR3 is TGTGCCACCAGGAACTCCTACAATGAGCAGTTCTTC. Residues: CATRNSYNEQFF.